This TCR beta chain was sequenced during a study of CD8 T cells in ankylosing spondylitis. V was clipped by 0 bases and J by 5 bases, with 11 bases between them. This CDR3 has 14 amino acids. Germline values: CDR1 LGHNA, CDR2 YNFKEQ. A quantitative 5'-RACE method, one with molecular barcodes, was used to make TCR beta libraries. MiXCR was run by TCRdb on the 5' RACE reads, yielding one entry per CDR3 protein. Counted here are about 35,000 distinct CDR3 sequences, 10% occurring once; the ten biggest clones make up 16%. This clonotype appeared many times. The gene calls are TRBV4-2 and TRBJ2-7, with D maybe TRBD1 (6 bases). What was sequenced was blood, either unsorted or a sorted T cell fraction (not recorded which). The sequence derives from a male donor with ankylosing spondylitis or in good health (not recorded which). CDR3 sequence: CASSQDQGSHEQYF. Written as DNA, the CDR3 is TGTGCCAGCAGCCAAGATCAGGGGTCCCACGAGCAGTACTTC.